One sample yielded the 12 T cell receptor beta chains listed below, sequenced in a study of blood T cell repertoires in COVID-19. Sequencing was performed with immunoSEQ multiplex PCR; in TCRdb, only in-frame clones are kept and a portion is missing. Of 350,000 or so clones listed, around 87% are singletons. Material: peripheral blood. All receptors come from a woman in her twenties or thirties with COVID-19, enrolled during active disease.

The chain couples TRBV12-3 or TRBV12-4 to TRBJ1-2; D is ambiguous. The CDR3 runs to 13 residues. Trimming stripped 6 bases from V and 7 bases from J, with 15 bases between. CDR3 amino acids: CASSLDGIAGYTF. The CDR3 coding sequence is TGTGCCAGCAGCCTCGACGGGATTGCTGGCTACACCTTC.

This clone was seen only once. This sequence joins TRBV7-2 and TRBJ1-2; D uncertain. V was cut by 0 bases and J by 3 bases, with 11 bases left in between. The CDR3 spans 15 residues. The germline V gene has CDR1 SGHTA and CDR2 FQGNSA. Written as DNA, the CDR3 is TGTGCCAGCAGCTTAGCGCTCGGGGTCGACTATGGCTACACCTTC. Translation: CASSLALGVDYGYTF.

This CDR3 is CASSFETSGASYEQYF. The DNA of the CDR3 is TGTGCCAGCAGTTTTGAGACTAGCGGGGCTTCCTACGAGCAGTACTTC. The chain recombines TRBV28 with TRBJ2-7; 11 positions match TRBD2. The CDR3 runs 16 residues. Germline assignment: CDR1 MDHEN and CDR2 SYDVKM. Losses at the gene ends were 3 bases for V and 1 base for J; bases not matched to a gene: 5.

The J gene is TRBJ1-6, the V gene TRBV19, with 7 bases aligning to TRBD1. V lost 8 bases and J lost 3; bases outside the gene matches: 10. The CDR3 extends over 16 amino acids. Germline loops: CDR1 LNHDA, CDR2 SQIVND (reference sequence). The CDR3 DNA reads TGTGCCAGTCGAGGGACAGCTGGGGTCTATAATTCACCCCTCCACTTT. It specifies CASRGTAGVYNSPLHF. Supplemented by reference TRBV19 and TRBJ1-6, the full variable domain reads DGGITQSPKYLFRKEGQNVTLSCEQNLNHDAMYWYRQDPGQGLRLIYYSQIVNDFQKGDIAEGYSVSREKKESFPLTVTSAQKNPTAFYLCASRGTAGVYNSPLHFGNGTRLTVT.

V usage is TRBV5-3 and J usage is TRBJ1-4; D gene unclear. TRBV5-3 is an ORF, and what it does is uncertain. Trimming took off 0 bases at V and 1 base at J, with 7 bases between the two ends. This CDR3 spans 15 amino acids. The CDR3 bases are TGTGCCAGAAGCTTGGTTGGGAGAACTAATGAAAAACTGTTTTTT. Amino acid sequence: CARSLVGRTNEKLFF.

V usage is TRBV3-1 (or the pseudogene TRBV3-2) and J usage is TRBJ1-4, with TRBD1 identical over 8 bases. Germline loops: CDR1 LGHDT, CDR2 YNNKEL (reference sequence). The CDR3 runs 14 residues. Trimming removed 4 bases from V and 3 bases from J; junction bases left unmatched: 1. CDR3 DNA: TGTGCCAGCAGCCGACAGGGGTCTAATGAAAAACTGTTTTTT. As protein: CASSRQGSNEKLFF.

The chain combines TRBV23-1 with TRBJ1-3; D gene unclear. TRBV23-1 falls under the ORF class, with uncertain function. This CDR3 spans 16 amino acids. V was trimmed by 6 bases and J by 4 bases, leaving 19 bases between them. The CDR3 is CASSLRPGAGGNTIYF. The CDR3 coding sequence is TGCGCCAGCAGCCTGAGGCCAGGCGCGGGGGGAAACACCATATATTTT.

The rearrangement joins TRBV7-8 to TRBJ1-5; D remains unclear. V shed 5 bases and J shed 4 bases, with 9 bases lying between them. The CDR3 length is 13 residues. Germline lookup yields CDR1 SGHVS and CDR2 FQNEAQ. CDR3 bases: TGTGCCAGCAGCATTACACGAAATCAGCCCCAGCATTTT. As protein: CASSITRNQPQHF.

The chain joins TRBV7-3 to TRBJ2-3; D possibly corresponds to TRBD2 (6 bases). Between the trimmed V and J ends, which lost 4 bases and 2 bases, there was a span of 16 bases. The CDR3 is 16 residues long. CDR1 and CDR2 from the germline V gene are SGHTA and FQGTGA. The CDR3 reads CASSSRSPGDTDTQYF. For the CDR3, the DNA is TGTGCCAGCAGCTCTCGGTCTCCGGGGGACACAGATACGCAGTATTTT.

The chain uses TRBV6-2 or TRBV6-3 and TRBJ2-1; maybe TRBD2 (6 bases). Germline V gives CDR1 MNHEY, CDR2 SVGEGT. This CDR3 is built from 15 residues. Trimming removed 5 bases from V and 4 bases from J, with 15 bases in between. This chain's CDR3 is CASSPRLEGYNEQFF. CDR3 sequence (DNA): TGTGCCAGCAGTCCCAGACTAGAGGGGTACAATGAGCAGTTCTTC.

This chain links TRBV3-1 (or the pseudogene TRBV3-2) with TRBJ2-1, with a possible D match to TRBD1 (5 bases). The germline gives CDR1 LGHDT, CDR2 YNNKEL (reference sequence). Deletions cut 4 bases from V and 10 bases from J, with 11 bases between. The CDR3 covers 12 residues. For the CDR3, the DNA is TGTGCCAGCAGCCGGTTAAGGGGAGAGCAGTTCTTC. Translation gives CASSRLRGEQFF.

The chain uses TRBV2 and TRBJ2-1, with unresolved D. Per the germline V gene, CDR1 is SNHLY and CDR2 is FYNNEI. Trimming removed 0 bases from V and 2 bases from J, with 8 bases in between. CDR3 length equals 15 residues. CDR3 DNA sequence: TGTGCCAGCAGTGAAGCACTCGCTCCCTACAATGAGCAGTTCTTC. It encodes CASSEALAPYNEQFF. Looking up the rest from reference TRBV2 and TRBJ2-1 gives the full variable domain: EPEVTQTPSHQVTQMGQEVILRCVPISNHLYFYWYRQILGQKVEFLVSFYNNEISEKSEIFDDQFSVERPDGSNFTLKIRSTKLEDSAMYFCASSEALAPYNEQFFGPGTRLTVL.